These 12 T cell receptor beta chains were all obtained from the same sample, sequenced in a study of T cell responses to AZD1222 COVID-19 vaccine. The assay was immunoSEQ multiplex PCR, and TCRdb's table has in-frame clones only and misses some. The sample yields 130,000 or so clones, around 84% seen once. The sequencing here drew on peripheral blood, taken on day 0 of AZD1222 vaccination. Receptors were obtained from an adult in good health.

V is TRBV30 and J is TRBJ2-1; TRBD2 aligns across 9 bases. V was pared by 5 bases and J by 1 base, with 12 bases of the junction left unmatched. In germline, CDR1 is GTSNPN, CDR2 SVGIG (reference sequence). The CDR3 has 17 residues. The CDR3, as DNA: TGTGCCTGGCATACTACTAGCGGGCCTATATCCTACAATGAGCAGTTCTTC. It specifies CAWHTTSGPISYNEQFF.

The V call is TRBV7-6, the J call TRBJ2-5; 10 nucleotides agree with TRBD2. This CDR3 has 16 residues. V lost 5 bases to trimming and J lost 2 bases; unmatched junction nucleotides: 8. Germline CDR1 is SGHVS and CDR2 is FNYEAQ. The CDR3 DNA sequence: TGTGCCAGCAGCCTGAGCGGGGGGGACAATCAAGAGACCCAGTACTTC. Translating gives CASSLSGGDNQETQYF.

The rearrangement uses TRBV27 and TRBJ2-2, with 7 bases matching TRBD1. Germline V gene lookup returns CDR1 MNHEY and CDR2 SMNVEV (reference sequence). This CDR3 region has 13 residues. The V and J ends lost 5 bases and 6 bases, in that order; junction bases with no gene match: 3. The CDR3: CASSPTGSGELFF. The CDR3 coding sequence is TGTGCCAGCAGTCCGACAGGGTCCGGGGAGCTGTTTTTT.

This clone turned up a few times. The J gene is TRBJ2-5, the V gene TRBV4-1; a weak D match, TRBD2 (6 bases). The ends were cut back, 2 bases at V and 3 bases at J, with 13 bases in the middle. Germline assignment: CDR1 MGHRA and CDR2 YSYEKL. The CDR3 is 15 residues long. CDR3 protein: CASSQTRDSKETQYF. CDR3 sequence (DNA): TGCGCCAGCAGCCAAACCCGGGACTCCAAAGAGACCCAGTACTTC.

Note on this clone: The conserved phenylalanine or tryptophan is not found at the CDR3 terminus, so this likely reflects a read error. It is unclear where the CDR3 begins or ends on the DNA, so no DNA is shown, and the CDR3 is as TCRdb lists it. The V gene is TRBV5-6, the J gene TRBJ1-1; the table's D call, TRBD1, was not checked against the DNA. The CDR3 length is 13 residues, termini included. Per germline, CDR1 SGHDT and CDR2 YYEEEE. CDR3 sequence: CASSLGRGPTGGL.

The chain combines TRBV6-6 with TRBJ1-3; tentative D call: TRBD1 (6 bases). Germline CDR1 and CDR2: MNHNY and SVGAGI (reference sequence). The V end lost 8 bases, the J end lost 2 bases, and 13 bases lay between the germline ends. The CDR3 length is 14 residues. The CDR3 DNA follows: TGTGCCAGCTCTAGGAGGGGGGCTGGAAACACCATATATTTT. Its translation: CASSRRGAGNTIYF.

The V and J genes are TRBV6-2 or TRBV6-3 and TRBJ1-5, with D uncertain. With 3 bases removed from V and 3 bases from J, the gap between germline ends came to 15 bases. CDR1 and CDR2 (germline): MNHEY, SVGEGT. The CDR3 is made up of 16 amino acids. The CDR3 DNA follows: TGTGCCAGCAGTTATTTCGAAAATTACTACAATCAGCCCCAGCATTTT. This gives the protein CASSYFENYYNQPQHF.

This chain joins TRBV4-1 and TRBJ1-2; D gene uncertain. The CDR3 length is 13 residues. V shed 4 bases and J shed 4 bases, with 10 bases lying between them. The germline V gene encodes CDR1 MGHRA and CDR2 YSYEKL. In DNA, the CDR3 is TGCGCCAGCAGCCCGGACGGCCCCTATGGCTACACCTTC. This translates into CASSPDGPYGYTF.

The chain is built from TRBV2 and TRBJ1-1; no clear D. Deletions cut 7 bases from V and 5 bases from J, with 14 bases between. The germline gives CDR1 SNHLY, CDR2 FYNNEI. CDR3 length equals 13 residues. In DNA, the CDR3 is TGTGCCAGCACCTGGACCCCAAGGACTGAAGCTTTCTTT. Residues: CASTWTPRTEAFF.

In this sample, this clone turned up a few times. The chain is built from TRBV6-4 and TRBJ2-3, with 10 bases identical to TRBD2. V lost 2 bases to trimming and J lost 2 bases; unmatched junction nucleotides: 1. Per the germline V gene, CDR1 is MRHNA and CDR2 is SNTAGT. The CDR3 is 15 amino acids. This chain's CDR3 is CASSDSGGATDTQYF. DNA of the CDR3: TGTGCCAGCAGTGACAGCGGGGGGGCCACAGATACGCAGTATTTT.

The rearrangement links TRBV11-2 to TRBJ1-6, with D tentatively TRBD1 (6 bases). This CDR3 has 15 amino acids. Trimming removed 5 bases at V and 7 bases at J, with 15 bases between. Germline CDR1 is SGHAT and CDR2 is FQNNGV. Written as DNA, the CDR3 is TGTGCCAGCAGCACACAGGGTACTGGCAATTCACCCCTCCACTTT. Protein sequence: CASSTQGTGNSPLHF.

The chain links TRBV9 to TRBJ2-1; weak D call: TRBD2 (7 bases). CDR3 length equals 16 residues. Trimming shortened V by 1 base and J by 2 bases, and 13 bases separated the two germline ends. Germline CDR1 reads SGDLS; CDR2 reads YYNGEE. The CDR3 loop reads CASSVSGGGTYNEQFF. The CDR3 DNA follows: TGTGCCAGCAGCGTATCGGGCGGGGGCACCTACAATGAGCAGTTCTTC.